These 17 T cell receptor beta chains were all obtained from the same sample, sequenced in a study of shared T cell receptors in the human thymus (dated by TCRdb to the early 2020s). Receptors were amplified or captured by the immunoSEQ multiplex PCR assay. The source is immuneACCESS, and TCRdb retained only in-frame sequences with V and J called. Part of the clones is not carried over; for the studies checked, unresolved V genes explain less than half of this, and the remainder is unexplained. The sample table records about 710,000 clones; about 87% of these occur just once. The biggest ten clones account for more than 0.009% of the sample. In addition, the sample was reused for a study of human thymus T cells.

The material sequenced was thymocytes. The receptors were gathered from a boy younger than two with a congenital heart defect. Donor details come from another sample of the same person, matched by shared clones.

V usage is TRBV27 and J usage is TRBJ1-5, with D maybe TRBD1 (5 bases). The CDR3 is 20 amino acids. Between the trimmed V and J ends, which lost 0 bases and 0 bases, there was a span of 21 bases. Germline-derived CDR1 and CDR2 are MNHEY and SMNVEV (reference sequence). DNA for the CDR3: TGTGCCAGCAGTTTATCGGTCCGGCAGGGCGGCCCTTATAGCAATCAGCCCCAGCATTTT. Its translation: CASSLSVRQGGPYSNQPQHF.

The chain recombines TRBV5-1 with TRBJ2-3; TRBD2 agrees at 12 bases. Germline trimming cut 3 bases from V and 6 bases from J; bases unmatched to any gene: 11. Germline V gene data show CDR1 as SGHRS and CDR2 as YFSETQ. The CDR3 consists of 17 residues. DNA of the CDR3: TGCGCCAGCAGCTACCCGGGACTAGCGGGCGAGGGGGATACGCAGTATTTT. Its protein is CASSYPGLAGEGDTQYF.

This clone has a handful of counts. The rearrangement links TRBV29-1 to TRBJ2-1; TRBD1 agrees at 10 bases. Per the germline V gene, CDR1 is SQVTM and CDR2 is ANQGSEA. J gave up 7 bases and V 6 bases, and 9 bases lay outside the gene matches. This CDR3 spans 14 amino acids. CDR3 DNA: TGCAGCGTAGCCCCGGGACAGGGGTATAATGAGCAGTTCTTC. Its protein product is CSVAPGQGYNEQFF.

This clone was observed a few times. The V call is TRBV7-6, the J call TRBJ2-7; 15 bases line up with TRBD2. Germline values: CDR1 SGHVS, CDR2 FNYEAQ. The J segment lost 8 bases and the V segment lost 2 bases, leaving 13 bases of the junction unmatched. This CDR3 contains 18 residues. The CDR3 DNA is TGTGCCAGCAGCTTAACCCCCGGGACTAGCGGGAGGATGGCCCAGCAGTACTTC. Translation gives CASSLTPGTSGRMAQQYF. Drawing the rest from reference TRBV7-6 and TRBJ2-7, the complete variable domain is GAGVSQSPRYKVTKRGQDVALRCDPISGHVSLYWYRQALGQGPEFLTYFNYEAQQDKSGLPNDRFSAERPEGSISTLTIQRTEQRDSAMYRCASSLTPGTSGRMAQQYFGPGTRLTVT.

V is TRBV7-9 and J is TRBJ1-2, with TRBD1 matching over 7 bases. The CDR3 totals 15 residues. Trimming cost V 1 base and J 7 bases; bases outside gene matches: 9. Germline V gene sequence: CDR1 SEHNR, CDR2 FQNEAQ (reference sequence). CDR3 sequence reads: CASSLVSGTECGYTF. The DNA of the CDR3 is TGTGCCAGCAGCTTAGTCTCTGGGACAGAGTGTGGCTACACCTTC.

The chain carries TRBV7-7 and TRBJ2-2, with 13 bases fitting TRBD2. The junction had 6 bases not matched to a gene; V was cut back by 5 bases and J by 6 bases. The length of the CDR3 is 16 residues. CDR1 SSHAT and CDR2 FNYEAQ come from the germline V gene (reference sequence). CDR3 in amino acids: CASSNGLAGVAGELFF. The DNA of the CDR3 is TGTGCCAGCAGCAACGGACTAGCGGGAGTTGCCGGGGAGCTGTTTTTT.

The CDR3 DNA is TGTGCCAGCAGCCCTAGCGGGGGGCCGAACACAGATACGCAGTATTTT. This sequence encodes CASSPSGGPNTDTQYF. V is TRBV7-3 and J is TRBJ2-3; 11 bases line up with TRBD2. The junction had 6 bases not matched to a gene; V was cut back by 5 bases and J by 2 bases. The germline gives CDR1 SGHTA, CDR2 FQGTGA. The CDR3 spans 16 residues.

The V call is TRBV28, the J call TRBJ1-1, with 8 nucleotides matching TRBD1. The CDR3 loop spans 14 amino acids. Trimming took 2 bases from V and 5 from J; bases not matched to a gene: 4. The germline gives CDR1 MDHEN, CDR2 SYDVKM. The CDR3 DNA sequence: TGTGCCAGCAGTTTACCTACAGGGGGTACTGAAGCTTTCTTT. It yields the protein CASSLPTGGTEAFF.

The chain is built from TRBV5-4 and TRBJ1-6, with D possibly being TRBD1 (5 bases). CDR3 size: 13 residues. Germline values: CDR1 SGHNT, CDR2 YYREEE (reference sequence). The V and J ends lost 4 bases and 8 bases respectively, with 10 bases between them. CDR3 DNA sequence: TGTGCCAGCAGCGGAGCGGGGGATTCACCCCTCCACTTT. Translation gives CASSGAGDSPLHF.

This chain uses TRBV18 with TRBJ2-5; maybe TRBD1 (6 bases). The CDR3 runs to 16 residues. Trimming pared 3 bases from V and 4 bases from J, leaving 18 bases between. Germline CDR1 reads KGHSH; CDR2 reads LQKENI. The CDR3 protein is CASSPNQPDSPETQYF. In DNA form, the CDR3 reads TGTGCCAGCTCACCGAATCAACCGGACAGTCCAGAGACCCAGTACTTC. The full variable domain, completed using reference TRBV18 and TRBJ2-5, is NAGVMQNPRHLVRRRGQEARLRCSPMKGHSHVYWYRQLPEEGLKFMVYLQKENIIDESGMPKERFSAEFPKEGPSILRIQQVVRGDSAAYFCASSPNQPDSPETQYFGPGTRLLVL.

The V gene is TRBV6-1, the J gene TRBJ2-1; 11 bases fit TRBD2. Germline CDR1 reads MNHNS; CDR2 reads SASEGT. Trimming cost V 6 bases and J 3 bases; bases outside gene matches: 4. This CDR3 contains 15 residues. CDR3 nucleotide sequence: TGTGCCAGCAGGACTAGCGGGACAGACTACAATGAGCAGTTCTTC. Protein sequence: CASRTSGTDYNEQFF.

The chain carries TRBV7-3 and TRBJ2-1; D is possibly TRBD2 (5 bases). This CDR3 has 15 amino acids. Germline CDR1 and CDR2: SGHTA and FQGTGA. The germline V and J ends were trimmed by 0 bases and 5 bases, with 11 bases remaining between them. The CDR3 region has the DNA TGTGCCAGCAGCTTAACCGTTGACTACGACAATGAGCAGTTCTTC. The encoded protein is CASSLTVDYDNEQFF.

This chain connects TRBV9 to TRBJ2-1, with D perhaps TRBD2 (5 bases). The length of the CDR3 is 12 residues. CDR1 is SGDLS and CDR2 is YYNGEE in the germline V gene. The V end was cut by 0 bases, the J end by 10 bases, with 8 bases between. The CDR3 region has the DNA TGTGCCAGCAGCGTAGGGAAGCGGGAGCAGTTCTTC. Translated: CASSVGKREQFF.

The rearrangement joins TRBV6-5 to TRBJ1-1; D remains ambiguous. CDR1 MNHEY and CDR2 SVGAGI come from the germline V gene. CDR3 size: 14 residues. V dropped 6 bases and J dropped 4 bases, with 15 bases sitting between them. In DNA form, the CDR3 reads TGTGCCAGCAGATCCTCGAGGGAGGGCACTGAAGCTTTCTTT. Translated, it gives CASRSSREGTEAFF.

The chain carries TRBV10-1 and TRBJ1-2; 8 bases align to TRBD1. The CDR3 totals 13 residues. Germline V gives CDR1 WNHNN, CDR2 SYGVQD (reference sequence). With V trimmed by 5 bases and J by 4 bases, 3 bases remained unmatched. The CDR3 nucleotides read TGCGCCAGCAGTCCTGACAGGGGCTATGGCTACACCTTC. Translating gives CASSPDRGYGYTF.

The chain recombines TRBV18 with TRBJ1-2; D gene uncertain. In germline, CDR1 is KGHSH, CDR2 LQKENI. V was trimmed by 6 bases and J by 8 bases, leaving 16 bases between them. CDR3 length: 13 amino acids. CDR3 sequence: CASSRAGPGGYTF. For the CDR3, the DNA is TGTGCCAGCTCCCGGGCGGGTCCCGGCGGCTACACCTTC. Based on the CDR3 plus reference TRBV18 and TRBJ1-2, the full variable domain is NAGVMQNPRHLVRRRGQEARLRCSPMKGHSHVYWYRQLPEEGLKFMVYLQKENIIDESGMPKERFSAEFPKEGPSILRIQQVVRGDSAAYFCASSRAGPGGYTFGSGTRLTVV.

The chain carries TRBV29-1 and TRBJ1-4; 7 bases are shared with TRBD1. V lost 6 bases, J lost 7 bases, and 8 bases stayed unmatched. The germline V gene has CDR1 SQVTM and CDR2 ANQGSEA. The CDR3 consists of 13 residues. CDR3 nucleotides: TGCAGCGTGAGAGAGGGGGCGGGTGAAAAACTGTTTTTT. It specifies CSVREGAGEKLFF.